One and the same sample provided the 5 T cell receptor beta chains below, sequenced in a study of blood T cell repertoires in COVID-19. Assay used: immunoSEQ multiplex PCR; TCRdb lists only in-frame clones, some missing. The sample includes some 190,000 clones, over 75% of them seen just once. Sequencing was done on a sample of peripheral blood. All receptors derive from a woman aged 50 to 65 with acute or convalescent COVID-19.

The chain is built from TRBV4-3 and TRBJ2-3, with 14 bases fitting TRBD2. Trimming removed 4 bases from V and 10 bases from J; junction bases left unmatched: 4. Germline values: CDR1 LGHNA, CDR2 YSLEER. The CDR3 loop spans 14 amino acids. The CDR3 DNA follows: TGCGCCAGCAGCCCGACTAGCGGGAGGGCCGCGCAGTATTTT. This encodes CASSPTSGRAAQYF.

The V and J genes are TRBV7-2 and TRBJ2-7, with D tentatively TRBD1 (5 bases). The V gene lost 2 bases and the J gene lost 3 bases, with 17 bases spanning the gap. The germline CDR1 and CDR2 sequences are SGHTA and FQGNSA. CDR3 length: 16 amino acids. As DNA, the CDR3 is TGTGCCAGCAGCTTAAGTCTCGGGCAGGGTAGCTACGAGCAGTACTTC. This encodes CASSLSLGQGSYEQYF.

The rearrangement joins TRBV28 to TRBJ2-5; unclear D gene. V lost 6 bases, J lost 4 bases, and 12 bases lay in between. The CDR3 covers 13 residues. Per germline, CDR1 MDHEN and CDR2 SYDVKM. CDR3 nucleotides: TGTGCCAGCAGAACTTGGGCGACAGAGACCCAGTACTTC. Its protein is CASRTWATETQYF.

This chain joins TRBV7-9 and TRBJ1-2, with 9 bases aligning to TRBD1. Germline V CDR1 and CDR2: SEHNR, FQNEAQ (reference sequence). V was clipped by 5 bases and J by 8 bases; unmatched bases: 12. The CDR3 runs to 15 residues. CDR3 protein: CASSMPGQGSGGYTF. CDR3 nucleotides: TGTGCCAGCAGCATGCCGGGACAGGGATCAGGGGGCTACACCTTC.

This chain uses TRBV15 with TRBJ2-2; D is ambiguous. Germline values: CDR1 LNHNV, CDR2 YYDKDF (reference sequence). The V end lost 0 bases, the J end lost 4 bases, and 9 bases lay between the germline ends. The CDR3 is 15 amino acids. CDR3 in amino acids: CATSRDLAPTGELFF. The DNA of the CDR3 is TGTGCCACCAGCAGAGATCTGGCACCCACCGGGGAGCTGTTTTTT.